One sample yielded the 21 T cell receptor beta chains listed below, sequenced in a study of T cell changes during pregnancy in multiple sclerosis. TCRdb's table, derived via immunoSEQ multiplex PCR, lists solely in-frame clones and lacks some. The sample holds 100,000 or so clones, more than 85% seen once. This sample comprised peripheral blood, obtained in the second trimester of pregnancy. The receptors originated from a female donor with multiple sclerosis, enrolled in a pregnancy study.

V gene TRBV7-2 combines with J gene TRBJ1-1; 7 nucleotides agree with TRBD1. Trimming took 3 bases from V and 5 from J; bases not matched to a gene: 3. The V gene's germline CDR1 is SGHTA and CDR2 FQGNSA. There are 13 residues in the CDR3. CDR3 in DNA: TGTGCCAGCAGCTTGGACAGGATGACTGAAGCTTTCTTT. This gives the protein CASSLDRMTEAFF. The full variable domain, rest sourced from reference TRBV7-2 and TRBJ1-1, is GAGVSQSPSNKVTEKGKDVELRCDPISGHTALYWYRQSLGQGLEFLIYFQGNSAPDKSGLPSDRFSAERTGGSVSTLTIQRTQQEDSAVYLCASSLDRMTEAFFGQGTRLTVV.

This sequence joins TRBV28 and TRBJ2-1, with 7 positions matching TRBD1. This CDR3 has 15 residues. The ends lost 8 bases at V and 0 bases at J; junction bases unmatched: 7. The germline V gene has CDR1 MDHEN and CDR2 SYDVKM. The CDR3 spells CASEGTANSYNEQFF. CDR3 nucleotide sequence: TGTGCCAGCGAAGGGACAGCAAACTCCTACAATGAGCAGTTCTTC.

This chain's CDR3 is CASSLSIAREHNEQFF. The CDR3 nucleotides read TGTGCCAGCAGTTTATCTATTGCCCGGGAACACAATGAGCAGTTCTTC. The chain is built from TRBV27 and TRBJ2-1; a possible D gene is TRBD2 (5 bases). CDR3 length equals 16 residues. V dropped 0 bases and J dropped 5 bases, with 14 bases sitting between them. The germline V gene encodes CDR1 MNHEY and CDR2 SMNVEV (reference sequence).

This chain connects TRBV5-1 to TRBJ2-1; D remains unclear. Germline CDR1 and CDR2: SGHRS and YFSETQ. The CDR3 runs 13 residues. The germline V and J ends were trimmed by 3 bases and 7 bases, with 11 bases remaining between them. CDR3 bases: TGCGCCAGCAGCTCGCTCTATGAGAATGAGCAGTTCTTC. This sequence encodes CASSSLYENEQFF.

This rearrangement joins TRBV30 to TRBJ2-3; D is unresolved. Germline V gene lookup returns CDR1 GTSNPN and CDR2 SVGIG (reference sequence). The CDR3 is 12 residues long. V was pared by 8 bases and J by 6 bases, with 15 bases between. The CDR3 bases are TGTGCCGGAGCCATAGCCGGGGATACGCAGTATTTT. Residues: CAGAIAGDTQYF.

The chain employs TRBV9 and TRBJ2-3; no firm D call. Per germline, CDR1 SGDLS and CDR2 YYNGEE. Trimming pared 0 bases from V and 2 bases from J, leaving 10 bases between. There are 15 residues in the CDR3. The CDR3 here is CASSVVASPTDTQYF. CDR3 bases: TGTGCCAGCAGCGTAGTAGCTAGTCCCACAGATACGCAGTATTTT.

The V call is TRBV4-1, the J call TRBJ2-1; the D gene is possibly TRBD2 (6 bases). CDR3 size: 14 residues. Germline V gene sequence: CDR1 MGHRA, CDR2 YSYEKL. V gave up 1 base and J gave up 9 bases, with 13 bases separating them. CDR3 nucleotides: TGCGCCAGCAGCCAAGTGAGACTAGTCACTGAGCAGTTCTTC. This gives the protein CASSQVRLVTEQFF.

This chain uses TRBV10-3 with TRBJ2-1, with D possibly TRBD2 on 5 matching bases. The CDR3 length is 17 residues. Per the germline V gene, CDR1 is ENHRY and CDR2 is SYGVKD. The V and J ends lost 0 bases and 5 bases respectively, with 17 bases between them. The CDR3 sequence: CAISESLARLTNNEQFF. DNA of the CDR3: TGTGCCATCAGTGAGTCCCTAGCTCGCCTAACAAACAATGAGCAGTTCTTC.

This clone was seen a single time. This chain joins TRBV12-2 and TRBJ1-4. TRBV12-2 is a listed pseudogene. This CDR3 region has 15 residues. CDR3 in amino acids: CASRRGRATNEKLFF. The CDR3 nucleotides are TGTGCAAGTCGCCGAGGTCGGGCAACTAATGAAAAACTGTTTTTT.

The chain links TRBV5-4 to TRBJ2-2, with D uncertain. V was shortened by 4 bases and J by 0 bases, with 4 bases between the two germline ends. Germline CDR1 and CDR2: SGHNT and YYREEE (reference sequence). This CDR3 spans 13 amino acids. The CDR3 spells CASSQTNTGELFF. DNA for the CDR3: TGTGCCAGCAGCCAAACGAACACCGGGGAGCTGTTTTTT.

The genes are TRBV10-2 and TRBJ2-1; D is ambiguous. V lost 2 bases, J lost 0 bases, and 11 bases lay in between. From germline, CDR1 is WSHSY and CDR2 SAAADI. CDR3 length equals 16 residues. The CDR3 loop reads CASSENYPSSYNEQFF. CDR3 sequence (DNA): TGCGCCAGCAGTGAGAACTATCCAAGCTCCTACAATGAGCAGTTCTTC.

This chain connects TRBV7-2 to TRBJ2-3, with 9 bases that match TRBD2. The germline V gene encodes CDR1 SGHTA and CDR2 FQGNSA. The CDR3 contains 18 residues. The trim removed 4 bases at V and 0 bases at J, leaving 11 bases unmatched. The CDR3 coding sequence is TGTGCCAGCAGCTCAAGGCCACGCCTAGCGGGGAGCACAGATACGCAGTATTTT. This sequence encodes CASSSRPRLAGSTDTQYF.

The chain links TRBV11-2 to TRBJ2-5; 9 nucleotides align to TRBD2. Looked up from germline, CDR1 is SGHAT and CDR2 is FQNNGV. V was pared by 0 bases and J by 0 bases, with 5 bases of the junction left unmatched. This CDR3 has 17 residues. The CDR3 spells CASSLETSGAYQETQYF. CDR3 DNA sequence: TGTGCCAGCAGCTTAGAGACTAGCGGCGCGTACCAAGAGACCCAGTACTTC.

This chain's CDR3 is CASQWAGGEQFF. CDR3 DNA: TGTGCCAGTCAGTGGGCCGGGGGTGAGCAGTTCTTC. The chain couples TRBV19 to TRBJ2-1; maybe TRBD2 (6 bases). Deletions cut 8 bases from V and 9 bases from J, with 14 bases between. Germline values: CDR1 LNHDA, CDR2 SQIVND (reference sequence). CDR3 size: 12 residues.

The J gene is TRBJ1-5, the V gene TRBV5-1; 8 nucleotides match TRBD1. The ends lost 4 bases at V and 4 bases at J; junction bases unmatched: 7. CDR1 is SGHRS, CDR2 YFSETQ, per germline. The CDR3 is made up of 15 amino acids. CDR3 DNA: TGCGCCAGCAGCCCGACAGGGGCTCGGAATCAGCCCCAGCATTTT. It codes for CASSPTGARNQPQHF.

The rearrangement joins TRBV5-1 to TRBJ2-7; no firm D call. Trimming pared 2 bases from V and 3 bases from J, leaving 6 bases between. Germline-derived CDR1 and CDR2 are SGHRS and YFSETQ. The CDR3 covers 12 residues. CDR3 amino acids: CASSFDFYEQYF. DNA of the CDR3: TGCGCCAGCAGCTTTGACTTCTACGAGCAGTACTTC.

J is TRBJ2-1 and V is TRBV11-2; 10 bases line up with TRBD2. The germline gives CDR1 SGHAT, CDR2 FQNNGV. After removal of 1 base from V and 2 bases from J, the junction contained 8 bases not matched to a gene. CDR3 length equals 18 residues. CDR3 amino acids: CASSLGGLLAGAYNEQFF. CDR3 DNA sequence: TGTGCCAGCAGCTTAGGGGGACTTCTAGCGGGAGCCTACAATGAGCAGTTCTTC.

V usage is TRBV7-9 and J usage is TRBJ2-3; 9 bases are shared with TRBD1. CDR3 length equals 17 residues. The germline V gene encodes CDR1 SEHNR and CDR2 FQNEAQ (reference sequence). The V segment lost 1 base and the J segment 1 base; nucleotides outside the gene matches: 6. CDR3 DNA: TGTGCCAGCAGCTTAGACAGGGGGCGAGGGGGCACAGATACGCAGTATTTT. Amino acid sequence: CASSLDRGRGGTDTQYF.

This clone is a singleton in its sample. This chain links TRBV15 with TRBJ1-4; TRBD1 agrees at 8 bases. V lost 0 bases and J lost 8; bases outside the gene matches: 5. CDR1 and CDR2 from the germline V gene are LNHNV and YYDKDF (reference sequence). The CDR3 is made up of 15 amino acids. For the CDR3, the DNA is TGTGCCACCAGCAGAGACAGGGGGCAGGGGGAAAAACTGTTTTTT. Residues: CATSRDRGQGEKLFF.

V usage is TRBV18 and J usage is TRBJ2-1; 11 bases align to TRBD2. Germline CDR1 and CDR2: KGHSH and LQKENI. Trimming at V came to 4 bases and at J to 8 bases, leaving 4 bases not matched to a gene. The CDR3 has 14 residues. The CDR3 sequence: CASSLAGGRDEQFF. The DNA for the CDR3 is TGTGCCAGCTCACTAGCGGGAGGGCGGGATGAGCAGTTCTTC.

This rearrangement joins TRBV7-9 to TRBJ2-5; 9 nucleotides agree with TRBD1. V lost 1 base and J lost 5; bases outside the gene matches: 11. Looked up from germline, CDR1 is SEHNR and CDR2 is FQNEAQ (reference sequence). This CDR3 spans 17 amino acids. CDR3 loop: CASSLGTGGALAETQYF. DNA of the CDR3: TGTGCCAGCAGCTTAGGAACAGGGGGCGCCTTGGCGGAGACCCAGTACTTC.